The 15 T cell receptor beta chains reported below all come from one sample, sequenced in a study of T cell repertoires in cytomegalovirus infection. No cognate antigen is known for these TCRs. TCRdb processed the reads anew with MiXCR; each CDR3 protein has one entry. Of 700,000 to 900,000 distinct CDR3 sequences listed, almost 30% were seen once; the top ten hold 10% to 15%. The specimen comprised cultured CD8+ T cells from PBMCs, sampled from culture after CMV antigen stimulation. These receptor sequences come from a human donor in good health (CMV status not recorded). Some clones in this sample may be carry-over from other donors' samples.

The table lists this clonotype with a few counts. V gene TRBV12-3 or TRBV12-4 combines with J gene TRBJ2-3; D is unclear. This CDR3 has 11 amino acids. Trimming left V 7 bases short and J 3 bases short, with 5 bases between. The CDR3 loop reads CASTHTDTQYF. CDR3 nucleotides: TGTGCCAGCACCCATACAGATACGCAGTATTTT.

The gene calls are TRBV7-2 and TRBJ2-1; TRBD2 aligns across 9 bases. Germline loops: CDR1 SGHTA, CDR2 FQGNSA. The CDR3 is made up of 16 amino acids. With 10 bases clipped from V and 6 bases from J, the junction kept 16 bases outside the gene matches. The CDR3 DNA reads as TGTGCCAACACTATAAGCGGCGGGGGGGCCGGCAATGAGCAGTTCTTC. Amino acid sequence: CANTISGGGAGNEQFF.

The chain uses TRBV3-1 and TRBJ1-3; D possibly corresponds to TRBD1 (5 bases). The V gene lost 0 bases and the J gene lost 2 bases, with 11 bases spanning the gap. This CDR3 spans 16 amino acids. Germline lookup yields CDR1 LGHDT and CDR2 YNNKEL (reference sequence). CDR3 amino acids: CASSQDQGTTGNTIYF. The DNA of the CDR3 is TGTGCCAGCAGCCAAGATCAGGGCACAACTGGAAACACCATATATTTT. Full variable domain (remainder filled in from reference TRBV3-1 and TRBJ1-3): DTAVSQTPKYLVTQMGNDKSIKCEQNLGHDTMYWYKQDSKKFLKIMFSYNNKELIINETVPNRFSPKSPDKAHLNLHINSLELGDSAVYFCASSQDQGTTGNTIYFGEGSWLTVV.

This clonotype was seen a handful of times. This chain's CDR3 is CASSLGSGGNTIYF. In nucleotides, the CDR3 is TGTGCCAGCAGCTTGGGATCGGGAGGAAACACCATATATTTT. V usage is TRBV5-5 and J usage is TRBJ1-3; D is undetermined. The V end was cut by 0 bases, the J end by 4 bases, with 8 bases between. The CDR3 has 14 residues. Germline CDR1 reads SGHKS; CDR2 reads YYEKEE (reference sequence).

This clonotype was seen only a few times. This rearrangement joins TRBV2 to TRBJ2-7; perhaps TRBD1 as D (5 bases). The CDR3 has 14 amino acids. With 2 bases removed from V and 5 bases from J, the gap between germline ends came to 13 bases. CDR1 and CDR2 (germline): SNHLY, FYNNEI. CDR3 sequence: CASSELVGVDEQYV. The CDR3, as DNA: TGTGCCAGCAGTGAATTGGTAGGGGTCGACGAGCAGTACGTC.

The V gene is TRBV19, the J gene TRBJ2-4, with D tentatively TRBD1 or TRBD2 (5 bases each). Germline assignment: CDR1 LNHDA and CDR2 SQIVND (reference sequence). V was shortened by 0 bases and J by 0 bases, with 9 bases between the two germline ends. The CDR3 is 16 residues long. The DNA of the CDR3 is TGTGCCAGTAGTATAGACTGGGGACCAGCCAAAAACATTCAGTACTTC. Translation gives CASSIDWGPAKNIQYF.

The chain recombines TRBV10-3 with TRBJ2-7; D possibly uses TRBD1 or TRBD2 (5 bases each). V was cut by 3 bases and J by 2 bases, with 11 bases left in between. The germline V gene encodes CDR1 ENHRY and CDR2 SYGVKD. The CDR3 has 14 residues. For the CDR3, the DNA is TGTGCCATCAGTGACCAAGGGGACCCCTACGAGCAGTACTTC. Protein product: CAISDQGDPYEQYF.

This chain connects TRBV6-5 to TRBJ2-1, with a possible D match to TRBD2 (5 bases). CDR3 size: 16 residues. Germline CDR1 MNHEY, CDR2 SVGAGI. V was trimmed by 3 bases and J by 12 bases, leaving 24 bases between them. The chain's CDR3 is CASSYLASSAGGGQFF. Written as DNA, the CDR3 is TGTGCCAGCAGTTATCTTGCGAGTTCGGCGGGCGGCGGGCAGTTCTTC.

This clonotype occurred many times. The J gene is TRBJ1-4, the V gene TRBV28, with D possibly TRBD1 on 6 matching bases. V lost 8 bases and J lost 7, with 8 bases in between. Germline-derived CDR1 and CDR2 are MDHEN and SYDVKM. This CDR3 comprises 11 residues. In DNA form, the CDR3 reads TGTGCCAGCCGAGGGGGTGAAAAACTGTTTTTT. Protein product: CASRGGEKLFF.

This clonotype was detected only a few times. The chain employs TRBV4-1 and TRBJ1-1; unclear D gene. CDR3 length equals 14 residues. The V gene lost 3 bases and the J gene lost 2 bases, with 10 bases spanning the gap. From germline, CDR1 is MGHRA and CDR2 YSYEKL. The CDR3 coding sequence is TGCGCCAGCAGCCAGGGAAGGGAAAACACTGAAGCTTTCTTT. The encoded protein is CASSQGRENTEAFF.

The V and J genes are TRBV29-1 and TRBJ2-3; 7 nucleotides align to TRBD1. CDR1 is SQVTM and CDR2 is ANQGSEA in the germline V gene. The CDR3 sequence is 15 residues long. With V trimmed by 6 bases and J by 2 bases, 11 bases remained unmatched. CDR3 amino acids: CSVDVGTAYTDTQYF. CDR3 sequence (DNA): TGCAGCGTGGATGTGGGGACAGCTTACACAGATACGCAGTATTTT.

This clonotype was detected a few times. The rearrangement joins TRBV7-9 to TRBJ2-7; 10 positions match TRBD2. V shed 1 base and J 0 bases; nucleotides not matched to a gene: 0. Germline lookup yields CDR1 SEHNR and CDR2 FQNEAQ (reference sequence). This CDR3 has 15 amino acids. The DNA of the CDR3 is TGTGCCAGCAGCTTAGGGACTAGCGGCTCCTACGAGCAGTACGTC. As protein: CASSLGTSGSYEQYV.

CDR3 sequence reads: CASSGHPDGGRADTQYF. In nucleotides, the CDR3 is TGTGCCAGCAGCGGACATCCGGATGGGGGAAGGGCAGATACGCAGTATTTT. The J gene is TRBJ2-3, the V gene TRBV7-9; D is perhaps TRBD1 or TRBD2 (5 bases each). Germline-derived CDR1 and CDR2 are SEHNR and FQNEAQ (reference sequence). V was cut by 5 bases and J by 4 bases, with 22 bases left in between. The CDR3 runs 17 residues.

CDR3 DNA sequence: TGTGCCAGCAGCCAAGGACAGGGGAGTATGGATGAGCAGTTCTTC. Protein product: CASSQGQGSMDEQFF. V usage is TRBV3-1 and J usage is TRBJ2-1; 8 bases are shared with TRBD1. This CDR3 contains 15 residues. J gave up 8 bases and V 1 base, and 7 bases lay outside the gene matches. Germline V CDR1 and CDR2: LGHDT, YNNKEL (reference sequence).

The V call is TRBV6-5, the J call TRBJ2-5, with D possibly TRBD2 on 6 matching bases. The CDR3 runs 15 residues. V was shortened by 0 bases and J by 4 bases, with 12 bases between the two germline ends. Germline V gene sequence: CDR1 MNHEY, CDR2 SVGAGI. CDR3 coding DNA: TGTGCCAGCAGTTACTCGACCCTGGGGGGAGAGACCCAGTACTTC. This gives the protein CASSYSTLGGETQYF.